This T cell receptor (beta chain) was obtained from a study of blood T cell repertoires in COVID-19. On the study more broadly: The United States, Italy and Spain provided the acute and convalescent COVID-19 samples. T cells, B-cell-depleted T cells, or PBMCs provided the cDNA or gDNA that served as material.

Authors' methods: Using reference gene primer amplification, nucleated cell counts were estimated. Here immunoSEQ multiplex PCR was the method, and the copy in TCRdb shows in-frame clones only, minus some. That table is the source of V, J and clone size, and D and trimming were worked out from the DNA. The sample contains approximately 76,000 clones, approximately 89% of which appear only once. V dropped 6 bases and J dropped 0; count of bases not matched to a gene: 10. This CDR3 contains 17 residues. Germline V gene sequence: CDR1 LNHDA, CDR2 SQIVND (reference sequence). This sequence was found in an elderly woman with active or convalescent COVID-19. Sequenced input: peripheral blood. The chain joins TRBV19 to TRBJ2-1; 8 positions match TRBD2. CDR3 loop: CASSFTSGGPSYNEQFF. The CDR3 DNA reads as TGTGCCAGTAGCTTCACCAGCGGGGGCCCCTCCTACAATGAGCAGTTCTTC.